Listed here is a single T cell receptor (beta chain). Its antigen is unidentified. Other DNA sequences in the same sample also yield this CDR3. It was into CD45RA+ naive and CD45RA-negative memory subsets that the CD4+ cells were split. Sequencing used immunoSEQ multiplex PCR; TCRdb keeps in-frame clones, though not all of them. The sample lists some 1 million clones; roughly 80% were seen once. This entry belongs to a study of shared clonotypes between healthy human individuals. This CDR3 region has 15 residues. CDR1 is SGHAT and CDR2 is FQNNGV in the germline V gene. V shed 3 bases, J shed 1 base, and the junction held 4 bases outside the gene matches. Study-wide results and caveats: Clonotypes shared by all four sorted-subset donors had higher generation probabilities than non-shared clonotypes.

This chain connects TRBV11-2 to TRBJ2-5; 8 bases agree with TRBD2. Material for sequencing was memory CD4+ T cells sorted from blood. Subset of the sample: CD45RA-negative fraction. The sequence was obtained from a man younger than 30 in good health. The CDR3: CASSLGGRLQETQYF. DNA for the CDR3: TGTGCCAGCAGCTTGGGCGGGAGGCTCCAAGAGACCCAGTACTTC.